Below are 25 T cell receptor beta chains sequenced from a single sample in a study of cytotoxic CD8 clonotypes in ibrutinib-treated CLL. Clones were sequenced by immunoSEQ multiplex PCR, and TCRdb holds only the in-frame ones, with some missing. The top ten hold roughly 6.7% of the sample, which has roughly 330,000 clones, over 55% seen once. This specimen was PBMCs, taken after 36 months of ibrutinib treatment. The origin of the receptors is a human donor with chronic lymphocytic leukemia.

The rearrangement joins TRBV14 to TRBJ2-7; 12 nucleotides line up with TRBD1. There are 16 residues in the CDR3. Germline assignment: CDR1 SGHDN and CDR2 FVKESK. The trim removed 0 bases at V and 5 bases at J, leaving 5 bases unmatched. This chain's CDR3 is CASSQDLGQGADEQYF. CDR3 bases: TGTGCCAGCAGCCAAGATTTGGGACAGGGGGCCGACGAGCAGTACTTC.

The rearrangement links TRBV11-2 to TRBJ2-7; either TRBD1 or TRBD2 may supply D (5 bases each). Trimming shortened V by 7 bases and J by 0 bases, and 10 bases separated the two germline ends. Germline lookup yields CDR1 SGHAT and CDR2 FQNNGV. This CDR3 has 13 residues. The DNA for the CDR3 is TGTGCCAGCAAGGGACGACTCTCCTACGAGCAGTACTTC. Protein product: CASKGRLSYEQYF.

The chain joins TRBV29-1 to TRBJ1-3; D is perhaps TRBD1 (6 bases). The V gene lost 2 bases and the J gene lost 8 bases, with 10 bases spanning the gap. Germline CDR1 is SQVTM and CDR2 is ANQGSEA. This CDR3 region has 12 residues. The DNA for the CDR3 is TGCAGCGTTGAAAAACAGGGAGACACCATATATTTT. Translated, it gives CSVEKQGDTIYF.

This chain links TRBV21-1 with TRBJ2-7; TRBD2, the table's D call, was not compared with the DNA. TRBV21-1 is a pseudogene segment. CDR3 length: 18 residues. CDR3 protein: CASSKGVGTSGTPREQYF. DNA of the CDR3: TGTGCCAGCAGCAAAGGGGTAGGGACTAGCGGAACCCCTAGGGAGCAGTACTTC.

The CDR3 region is CASSLGSGGYTF. Written as DNA, the CDR3 is TGCGCCAGCAGCTTGGGGAGTGGCGGCTACACCTTC. The V and J genes are TRBV5-1 and TRBJ1-2; D unclear. From germline, CDR1 is SGHRS and CDR2 YFSETQ. The V end lost 0 bases, the J end lost 8 bases, and 8 bases lay between the germline ends. The CDR3 is 12 residues long.

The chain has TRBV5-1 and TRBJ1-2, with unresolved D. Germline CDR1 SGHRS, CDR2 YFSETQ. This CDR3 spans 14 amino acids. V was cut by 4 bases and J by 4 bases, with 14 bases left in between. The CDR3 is CASSPESDGYGYTF. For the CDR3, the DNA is TGCGCCAGCAGCCCAGAATCGGACGGCTATGGCTACACCTTC.

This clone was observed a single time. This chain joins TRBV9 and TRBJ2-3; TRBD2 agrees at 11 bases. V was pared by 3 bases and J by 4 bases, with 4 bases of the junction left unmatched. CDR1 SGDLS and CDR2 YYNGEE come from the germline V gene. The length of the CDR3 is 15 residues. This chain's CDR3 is CASSATSGAADTQYF. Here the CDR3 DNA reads TGTGCCAGCAGCGCGACTAGCGGGGCTGCAGATACGCAGTATTTT.

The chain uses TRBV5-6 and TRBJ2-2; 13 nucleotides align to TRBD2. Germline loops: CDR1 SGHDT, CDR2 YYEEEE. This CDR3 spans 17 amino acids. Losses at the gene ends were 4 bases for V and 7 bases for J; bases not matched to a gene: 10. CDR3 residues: CASSLGLAGEFVGELFF. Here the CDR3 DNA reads TGTGCCAGCAGCCTCGGACTAGCGGGAGAGTTCGTCGGGGAGCTGTTTTTT.

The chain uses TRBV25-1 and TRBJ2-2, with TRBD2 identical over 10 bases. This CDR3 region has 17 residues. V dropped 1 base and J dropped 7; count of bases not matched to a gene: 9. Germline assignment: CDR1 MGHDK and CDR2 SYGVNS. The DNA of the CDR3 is TGTGCCAGCAGTGAATCCGGACTAGCGGCGGCGAGCGGGGAGCTGTTTTTT. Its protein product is CASSESGLAAASGELFF.

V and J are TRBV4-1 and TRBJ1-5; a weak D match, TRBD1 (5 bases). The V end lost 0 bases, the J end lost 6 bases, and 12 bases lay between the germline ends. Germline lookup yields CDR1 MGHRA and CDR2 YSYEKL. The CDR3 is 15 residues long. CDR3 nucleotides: TGCGCCAGCAGCCAAGAGGACATCTGGGGTCAGCCCCAGCATTTT. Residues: CASSQEDIWGQPQHF.

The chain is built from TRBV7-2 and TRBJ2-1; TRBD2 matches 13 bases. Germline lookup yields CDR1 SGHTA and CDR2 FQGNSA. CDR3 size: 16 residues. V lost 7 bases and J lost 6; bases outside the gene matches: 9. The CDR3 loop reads CASTPAGLAGSNEQFF. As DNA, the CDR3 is TGTGCCAGCACCCCCGCGGGACTAGCGGGGAGCAATGAGCAGTTCTTC.

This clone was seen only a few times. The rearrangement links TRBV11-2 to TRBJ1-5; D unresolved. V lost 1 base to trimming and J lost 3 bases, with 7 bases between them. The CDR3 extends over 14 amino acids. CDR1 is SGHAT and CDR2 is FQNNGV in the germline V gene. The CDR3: CASSLGWSNQPQHF. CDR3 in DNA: TGTGCCAGCAGCTTAGGATGGTCCAATCAGCCCCAGCATTTT.

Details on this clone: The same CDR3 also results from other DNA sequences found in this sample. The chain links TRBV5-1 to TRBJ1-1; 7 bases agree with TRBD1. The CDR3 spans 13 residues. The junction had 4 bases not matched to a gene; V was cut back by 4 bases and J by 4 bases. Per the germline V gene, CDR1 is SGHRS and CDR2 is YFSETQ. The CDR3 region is CASSLGQTTEAFF. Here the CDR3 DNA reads TGCGCCAGCAGCCTGGGACAGACCACTGAAGCTTTCTTT.

The CDR3 here is CASSLAGAYNEQFF. The CDR3 coding sequence is TGTGCCAGCTCACTAGCGGGAGCCTACAATGAGCAGTTCTTC. This chain connects TRBV18 to TRBJ2-1, with 9 positions matching TRBD2. Per the germline V gene, CDR1 is KGHSH and CDR2 is LQKENI. J was trimmed by 2 bases and V by 4 bases; bases with no gene match: 0. CDR3 length: 14 amino acids.

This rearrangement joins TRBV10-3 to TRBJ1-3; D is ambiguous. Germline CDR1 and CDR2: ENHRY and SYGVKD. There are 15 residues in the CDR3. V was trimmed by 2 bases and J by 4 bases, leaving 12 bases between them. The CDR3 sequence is CAISETRQSGNTIYF. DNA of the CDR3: TGTGCCATCAGTGAGACTCGGCAATCCGGAAACACCATATATTTT.

The CDR3 DNA follows: TGCGCCAGCAGCTTAGGGGGATTGAGCACTGAAGCTTTCTTT. Translation: CASSLGGLSTEAFF. The gene calls are TRBV5-1 and TRBJ1-1; D may be TRBD1 (6 bases). Germline V gene sequence: CDR1 SGHRS, CDR2 YFSETQ. This CDR3 comprises 14 residues. V was cut by 2 bases and J by 4 bases, with 12 bases left in between.

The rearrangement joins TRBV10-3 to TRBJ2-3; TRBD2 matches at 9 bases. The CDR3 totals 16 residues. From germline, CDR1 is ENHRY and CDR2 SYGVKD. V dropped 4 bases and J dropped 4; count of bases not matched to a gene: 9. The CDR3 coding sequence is TGTGCCATCAGTGGTAGTAGCGGGGGCCTCCCAGATACGCAGTATTTT. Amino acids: CAISGSSGGLPDTQYF.

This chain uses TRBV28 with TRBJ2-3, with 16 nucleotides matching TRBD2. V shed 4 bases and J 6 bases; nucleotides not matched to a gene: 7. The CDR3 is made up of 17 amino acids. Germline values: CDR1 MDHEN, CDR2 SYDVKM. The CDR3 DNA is TGTGCCAGCAGTTCAAACCCGGGACTAGCGGGGGGGGATACGCAGTATTTT. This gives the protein CASSSNPGLAGGDTQYF.

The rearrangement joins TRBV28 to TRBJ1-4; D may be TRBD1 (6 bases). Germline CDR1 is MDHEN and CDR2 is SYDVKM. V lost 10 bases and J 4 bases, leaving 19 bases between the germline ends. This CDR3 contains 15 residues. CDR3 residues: CATGGGAAHNEKLFF. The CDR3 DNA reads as TGTGCCACCGGCGGGGGGGCCGCCCATAATGAAAAACTGTTTTTT.

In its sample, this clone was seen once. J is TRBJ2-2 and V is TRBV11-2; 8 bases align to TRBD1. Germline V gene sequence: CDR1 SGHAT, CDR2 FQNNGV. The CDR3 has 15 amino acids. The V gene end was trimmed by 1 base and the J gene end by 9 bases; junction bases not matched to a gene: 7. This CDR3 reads CASSLAGGGKRELFF. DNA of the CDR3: TGTGCCAGCAGCTTAGCAGGGGGCGGTAAGAGGGAGCTGTTTTTT.

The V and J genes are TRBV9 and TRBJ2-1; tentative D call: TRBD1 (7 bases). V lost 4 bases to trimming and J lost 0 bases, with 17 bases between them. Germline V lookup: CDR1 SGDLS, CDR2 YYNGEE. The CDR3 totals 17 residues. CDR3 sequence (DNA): TGTGCCAGCAGCCTACGAAGCAGGGGGGACTCCTACAATGAGCAGTTCTTC. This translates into CASSLRSRGDSYNEQFF. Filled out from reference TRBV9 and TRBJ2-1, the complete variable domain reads DSGVTQTPKHLITATGQRVTLRCSPRSGDLSVYWYQQSLDQGLQFLIQYYNGEERAKGNILERFSAQQFPDLHSELNLSSLELGDSALYFCASSLRSRGDSYNEQFFGPGTRLTVL.

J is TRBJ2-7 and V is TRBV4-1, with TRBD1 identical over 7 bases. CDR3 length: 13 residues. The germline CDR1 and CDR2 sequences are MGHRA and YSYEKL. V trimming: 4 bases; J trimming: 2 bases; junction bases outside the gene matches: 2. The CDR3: CASSLGTAYEQYF. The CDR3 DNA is TGCGCCAGCAGCCTGGGGACAGCCTACGAGCAGTACTTC.

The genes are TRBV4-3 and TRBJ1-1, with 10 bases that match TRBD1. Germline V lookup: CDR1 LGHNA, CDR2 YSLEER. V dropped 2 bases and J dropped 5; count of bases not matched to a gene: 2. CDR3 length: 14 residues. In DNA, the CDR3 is TGCGCCAGCAGCCAAACGGACAGGGGGACTGAAGCTTTCTTT. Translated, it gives CASSQTDRGTEAFF.

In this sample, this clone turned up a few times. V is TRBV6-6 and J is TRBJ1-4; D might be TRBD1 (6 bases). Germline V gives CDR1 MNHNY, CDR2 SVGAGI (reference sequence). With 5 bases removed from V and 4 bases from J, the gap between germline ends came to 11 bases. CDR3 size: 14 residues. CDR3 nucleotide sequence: TGTGCCAGCAGTCGAGGGGGTTTTAATGAAAAACTGTTTTTT. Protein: CASSRGGFNEKLFF.

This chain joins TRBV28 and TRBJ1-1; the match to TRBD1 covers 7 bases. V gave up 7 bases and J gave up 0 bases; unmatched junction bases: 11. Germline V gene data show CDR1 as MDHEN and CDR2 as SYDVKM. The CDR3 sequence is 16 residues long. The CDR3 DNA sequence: TGTGCCAGCACCCTAGGGTGGACAGGTGTGAACACTGAAGCTTTCTTT. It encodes CASTLGWTGVNTEAFF.